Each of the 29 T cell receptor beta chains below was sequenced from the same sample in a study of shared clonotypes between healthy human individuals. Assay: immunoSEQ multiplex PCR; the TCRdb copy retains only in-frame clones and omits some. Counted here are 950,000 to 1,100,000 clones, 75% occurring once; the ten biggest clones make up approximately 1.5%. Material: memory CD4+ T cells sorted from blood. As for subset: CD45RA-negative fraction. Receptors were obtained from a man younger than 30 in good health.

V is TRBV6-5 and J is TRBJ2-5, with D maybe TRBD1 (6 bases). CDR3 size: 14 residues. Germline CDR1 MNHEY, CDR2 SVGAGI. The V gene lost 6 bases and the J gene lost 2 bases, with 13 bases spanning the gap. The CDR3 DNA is TGTGCCAGCAGCGGAACAGGGTCACAAGAGACCCAGTACTTC. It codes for CASSGTGSQETQYF.

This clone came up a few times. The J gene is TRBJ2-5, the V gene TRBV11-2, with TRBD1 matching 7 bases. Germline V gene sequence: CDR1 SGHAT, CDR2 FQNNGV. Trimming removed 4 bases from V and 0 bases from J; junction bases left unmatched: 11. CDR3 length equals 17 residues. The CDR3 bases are TGTGCCAGCAGCTCAACGAGGGGGACAGACTACCAAGAGACCCAGTACTTC. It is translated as CASSSTRGTDYQETQYF.

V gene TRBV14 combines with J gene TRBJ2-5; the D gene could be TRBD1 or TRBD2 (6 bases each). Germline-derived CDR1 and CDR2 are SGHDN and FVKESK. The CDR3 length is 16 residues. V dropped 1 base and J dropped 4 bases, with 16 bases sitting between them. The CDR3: CASSQGRQALAETQYF. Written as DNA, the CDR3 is TGTGCCAGCAGCCAAGGGAGACAGGCACTAGCAGAGACCCAGTACTTC.

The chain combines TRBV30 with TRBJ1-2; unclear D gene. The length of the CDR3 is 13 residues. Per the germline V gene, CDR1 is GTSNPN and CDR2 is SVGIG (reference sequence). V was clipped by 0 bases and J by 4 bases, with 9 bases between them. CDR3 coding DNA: TGTGCCTGGAGTGTTCGAGCCTCCTATGGCTACACCTTC. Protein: CAWSVRASYGYTF.

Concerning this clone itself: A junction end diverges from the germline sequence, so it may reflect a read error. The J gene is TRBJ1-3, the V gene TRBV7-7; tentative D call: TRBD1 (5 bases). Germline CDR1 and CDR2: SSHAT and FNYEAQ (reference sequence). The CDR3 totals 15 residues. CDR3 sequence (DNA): TGTGCTAGCAGCTTGACCCAGGGTCCTGGAAACACCATATATTTT. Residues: CASSLTQGPGNTIYF.

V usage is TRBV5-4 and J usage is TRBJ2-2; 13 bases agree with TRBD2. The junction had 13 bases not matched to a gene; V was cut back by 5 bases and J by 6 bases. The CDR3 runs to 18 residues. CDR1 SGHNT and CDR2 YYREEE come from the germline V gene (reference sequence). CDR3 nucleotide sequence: TGTGCCAGCAGTCAGAGGACTAGCGGGAGTCGTTATGCCGGGGAGCTGTTTTTT. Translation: CASSQRTSGSRYAGELFF.

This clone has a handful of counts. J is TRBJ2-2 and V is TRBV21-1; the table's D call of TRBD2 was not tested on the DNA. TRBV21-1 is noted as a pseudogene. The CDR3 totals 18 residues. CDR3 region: CASSNKASGGPYTGELFF. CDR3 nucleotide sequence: TGTGCCAGCAGCAACAAGGCTAGCGGGGGGCCTTACACCGGGGAGCTGTTTTTT.

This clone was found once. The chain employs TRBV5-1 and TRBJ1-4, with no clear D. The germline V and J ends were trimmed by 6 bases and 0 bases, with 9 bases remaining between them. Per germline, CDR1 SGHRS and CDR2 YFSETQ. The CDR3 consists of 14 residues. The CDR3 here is CASKPYATNEKLFF. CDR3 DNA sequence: TGCGCCAGCAAGCCCTATGCAACTAATGAAAAACTGTTTTTT.

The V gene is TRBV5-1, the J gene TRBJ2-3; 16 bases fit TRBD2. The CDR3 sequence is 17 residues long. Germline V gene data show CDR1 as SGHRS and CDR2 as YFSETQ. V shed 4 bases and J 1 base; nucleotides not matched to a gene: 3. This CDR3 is CASSAGTSGRGTDTQYF. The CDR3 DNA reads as TGCGCCAGCAGCGCTGGGACTAGCGGGAGGGGCACAGATACGCAGTATTTT.

The CDR3 DNA is TGTGCCTGGAGTGTACCCGGGCAGGGGGCGTTGGCTTTCTTT. This sequence encodes CAWSVPGQGALAFF. V gene TRBV30 combines with J gene TRBJ1-1, with TRBD1 identical over 8 bases. The CDR3 has 14 amino acids. Germline values: CDR1 GTSNPN, CDR2 SVGIG (reference sequence). V lost 0 bases to trimming and J lost 11 bases; unmatched junction nucleotides: 11.

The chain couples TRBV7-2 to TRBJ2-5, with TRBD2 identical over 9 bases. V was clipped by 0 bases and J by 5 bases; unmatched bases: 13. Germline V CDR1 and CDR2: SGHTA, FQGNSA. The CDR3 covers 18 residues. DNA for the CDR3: TGTGCCAGCAGCTTAGCGTTGCTAGCGGGATCCCGTGGGGAGACCCAGTACTTC. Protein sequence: CASSLALLAGSRGETQYF. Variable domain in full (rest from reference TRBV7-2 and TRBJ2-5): GAGVSQSPSNKVTEKGKDVELRCDPISGHTALYWYRQSLGQGLEFLIYFQGNSAPDKSGLPSDRFSAERTGGSVSTLTIQRTQQEDSAVYLCASSLALLAGSRGETQYFGPGTRLLVL.

CDR3 amino acids: CASSSASGLVNMGTDTQYF. The CDR3 DNA reads TGCGCCAGCAGCTCGGCGAGCGGGCTGGTCAATATGGGCACAGATACGCAGTATTTT. The J gene is TRBJ2-3, the V gene TRBV5-1; weak D call: TRBD2 (6 bases). Germline V gives CDR1 SGHRS, CDR2 YFSETQ. This CDR3 is built from 19 residues. V was clipped by 3 bases and J by 1 base, with 24 bases between them.

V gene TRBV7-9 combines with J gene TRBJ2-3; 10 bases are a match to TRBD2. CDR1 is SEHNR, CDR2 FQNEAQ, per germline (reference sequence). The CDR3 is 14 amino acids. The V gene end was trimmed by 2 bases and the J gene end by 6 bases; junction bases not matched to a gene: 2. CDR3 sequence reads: CASSLTSGEDTQYF. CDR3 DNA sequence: TGTGCCAGCAGCTTAACTAGCGGGGAGGATACGCAGTATTTT.

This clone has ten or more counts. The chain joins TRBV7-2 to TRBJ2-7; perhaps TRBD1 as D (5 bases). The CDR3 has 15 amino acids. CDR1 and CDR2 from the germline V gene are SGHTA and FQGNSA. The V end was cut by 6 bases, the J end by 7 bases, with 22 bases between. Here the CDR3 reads CASRYSPIQGEEQYF. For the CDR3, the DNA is TGTGCCAGCAGATATTCCCCCATCCAGGGCGAGGAGCAGTACTTC.

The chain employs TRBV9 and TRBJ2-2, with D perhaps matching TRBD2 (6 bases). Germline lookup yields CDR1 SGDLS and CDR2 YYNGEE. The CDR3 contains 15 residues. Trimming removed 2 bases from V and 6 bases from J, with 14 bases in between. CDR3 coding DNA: TGTGCCAGCAGCGTCGCACCGAGCGGGCCCGGGGAGCTGTTTTTT. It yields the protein CASSVAPSGPGELFF.

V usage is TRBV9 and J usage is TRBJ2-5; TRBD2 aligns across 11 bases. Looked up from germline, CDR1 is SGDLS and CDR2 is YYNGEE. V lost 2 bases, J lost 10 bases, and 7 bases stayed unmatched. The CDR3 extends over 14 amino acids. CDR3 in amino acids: CASSVGLAVVGQYF. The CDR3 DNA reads TGTGCCAGCAGCGTGGGACTAGCGGTTGTCGGCCAGTACTTC.

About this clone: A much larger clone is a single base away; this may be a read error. The chain's CDR3 is CASSLGNTGELFF. The CDR3 nucleotides are TGTGCCAGCAGCTTAGGGAACACCGGGGAGCTGTTTTTT. This chain uses TRBV7-6 with TRBJ2-2, with unresolved D. The germline V and J ends were trimmed by 1 base and 1 base, with 1 base remaining between them. The germline V gene has CDR1 SGHVS and CDR2 FNYEAQ. The CDR3 runs 13 residues.

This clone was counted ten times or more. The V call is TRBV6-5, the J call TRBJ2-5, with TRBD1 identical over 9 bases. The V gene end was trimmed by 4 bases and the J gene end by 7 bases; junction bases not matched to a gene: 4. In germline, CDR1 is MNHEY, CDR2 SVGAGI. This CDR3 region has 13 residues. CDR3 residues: CASSLQGAATQYF. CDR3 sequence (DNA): TGTGCCAGCAGTTTACAGGGGGCTGCGACCCAGTACTTC.

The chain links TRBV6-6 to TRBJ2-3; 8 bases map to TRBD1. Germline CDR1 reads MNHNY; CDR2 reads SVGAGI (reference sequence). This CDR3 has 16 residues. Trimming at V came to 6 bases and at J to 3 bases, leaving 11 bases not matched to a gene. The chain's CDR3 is CASSLGGQGWTDTQYF. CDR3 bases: TGTGCCAGCAGCCTGGGAGGACAGGGTTGGACAGATACGCAGTATTTT.

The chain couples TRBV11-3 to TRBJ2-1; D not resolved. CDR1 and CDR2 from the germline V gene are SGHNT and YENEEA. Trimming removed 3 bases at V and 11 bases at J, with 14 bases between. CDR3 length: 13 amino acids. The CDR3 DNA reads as TGTGCCAGCAGCTTCGCTGAGGACCGGAAGCAGTTCTTC. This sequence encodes CASSFAEDRKQFF. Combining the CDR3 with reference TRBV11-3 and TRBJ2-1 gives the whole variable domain EAGVVQSPRYKIIEKKQPVAFWCNPISGHNTLYWYLQNLGQGPELLIRYENEEAVDDSQLPKDRFSAERLKGVDSTLKIQPAELGDSAVYLCASSFAEDRKQFFGPGTRLTVL.

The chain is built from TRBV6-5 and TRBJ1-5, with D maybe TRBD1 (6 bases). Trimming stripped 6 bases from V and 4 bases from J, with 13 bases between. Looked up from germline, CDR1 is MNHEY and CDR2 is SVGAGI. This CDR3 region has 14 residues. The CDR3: CASRNTGMNQPQHF. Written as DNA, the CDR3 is TGTGCCAGCAGAAATACAGGGATGAATCAGCCCCAGCATTTT.

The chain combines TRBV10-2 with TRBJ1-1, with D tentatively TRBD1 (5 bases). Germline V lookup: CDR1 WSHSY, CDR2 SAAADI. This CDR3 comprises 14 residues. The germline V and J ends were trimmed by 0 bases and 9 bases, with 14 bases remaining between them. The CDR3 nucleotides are TGCGCCAGCAGTGAGTCGGGGACGGTCCCCAAAGCTTTCTTT. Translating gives CASSESGTVPKAFF.

The chain's CDR3 is CASSVGSARVIETQYF. In DNA form, the CDR3 reads TGTGCCAGCAGTGTAGGGTCGGCCCGCGTGATTGAGACCCAGTACTTC. The V and J genes are TRBV6-1 and TRBJ2-5; the D is unclear. Germline CDR1 and CDR2: MNHNS and SASEGT. CDR3 length: 16 amino acids. Trimming stripped 4 bases from V and 5 bases from J, with 20 bases between.

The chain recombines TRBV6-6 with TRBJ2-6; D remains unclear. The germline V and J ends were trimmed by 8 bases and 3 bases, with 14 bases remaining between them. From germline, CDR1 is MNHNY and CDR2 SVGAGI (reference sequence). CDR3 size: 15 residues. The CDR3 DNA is TGTGCCAGCGGAATACCCCAAAGTGGGGCCAACGTCCTGACTTTC. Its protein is CASGIPQSGANVLTF.

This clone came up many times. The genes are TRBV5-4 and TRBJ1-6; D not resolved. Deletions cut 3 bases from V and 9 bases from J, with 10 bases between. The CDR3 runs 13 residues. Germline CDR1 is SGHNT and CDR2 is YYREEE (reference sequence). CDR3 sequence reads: CASSSNHGSPLHF. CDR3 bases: TGTGCCAGCAGCTCGAACCACGGTTCACCCCTCCACTTT.

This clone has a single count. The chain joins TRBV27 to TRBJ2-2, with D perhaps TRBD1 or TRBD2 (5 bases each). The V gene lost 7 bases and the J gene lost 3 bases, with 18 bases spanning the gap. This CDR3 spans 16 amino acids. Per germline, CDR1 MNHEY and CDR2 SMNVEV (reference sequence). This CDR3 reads CASMRGAGIDTGELFF. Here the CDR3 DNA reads TGTGCCAGCATGCGAGGGGCAGGGATCGACACCGGGGAGCTGTTTTTT.

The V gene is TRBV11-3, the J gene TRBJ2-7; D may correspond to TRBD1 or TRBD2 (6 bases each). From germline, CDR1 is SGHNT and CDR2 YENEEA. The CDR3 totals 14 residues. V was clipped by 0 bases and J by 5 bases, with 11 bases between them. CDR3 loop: CASSLDQGRNEQYF. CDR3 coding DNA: TGTGCCAGCAGCTTAGATCAGGGGAGGAACGAGCAGTACTTC.

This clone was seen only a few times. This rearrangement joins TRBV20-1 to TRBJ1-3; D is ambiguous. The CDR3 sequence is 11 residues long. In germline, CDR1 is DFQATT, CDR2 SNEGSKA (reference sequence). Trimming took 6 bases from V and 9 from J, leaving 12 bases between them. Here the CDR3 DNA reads TGCAGTGCCCCTCGGGGAGCCACCATATATTTT. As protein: CSAPRGATIYF.

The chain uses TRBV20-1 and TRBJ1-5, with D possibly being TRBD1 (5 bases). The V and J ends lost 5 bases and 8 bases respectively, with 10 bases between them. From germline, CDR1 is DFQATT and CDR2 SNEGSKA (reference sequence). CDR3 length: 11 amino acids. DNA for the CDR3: TGCAGTGCTGGGGCCCCAAAGCCCCAGCATTTT. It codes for CSAGAPKPQHF.